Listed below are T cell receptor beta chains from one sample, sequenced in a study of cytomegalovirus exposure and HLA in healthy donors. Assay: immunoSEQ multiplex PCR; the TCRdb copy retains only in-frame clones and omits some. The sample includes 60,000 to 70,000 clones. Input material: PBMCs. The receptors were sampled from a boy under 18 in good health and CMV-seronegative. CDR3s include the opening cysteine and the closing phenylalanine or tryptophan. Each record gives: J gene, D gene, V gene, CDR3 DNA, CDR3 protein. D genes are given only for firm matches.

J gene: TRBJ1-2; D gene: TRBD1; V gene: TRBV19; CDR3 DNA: TGTGCCAGTAGTGGCAGGGGGAAAGTTAACTATGGCTACACCTTC; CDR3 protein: CASSGRGKVNYGYTF
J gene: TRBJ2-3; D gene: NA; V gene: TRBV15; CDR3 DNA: TGTGCCACCAGCTTAACCAGGGCAGATACGCAGTATTTT; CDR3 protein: CATSLTRADTQYF
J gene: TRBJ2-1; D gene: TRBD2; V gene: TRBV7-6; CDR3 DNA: TGTGCCAGCAGCCGAGAGGTAGCGGGAGTTGGATACAATGAGCAGTTCTTC; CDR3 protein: CASSREVAGVGYNEQFF
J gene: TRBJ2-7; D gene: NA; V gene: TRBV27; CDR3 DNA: TGTGCCAGTGGGGTAGGCACAGGGTCCTACGAGCAGTACTTC; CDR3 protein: CASGVGTGSYEQYF
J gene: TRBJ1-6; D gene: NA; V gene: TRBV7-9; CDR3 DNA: TGTGCCAGCAGGGCAGGAAATTCACCCCTCCACTTT; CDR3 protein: CASRAGNSPLHF
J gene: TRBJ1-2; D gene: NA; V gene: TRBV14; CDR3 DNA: TGTGCCAGCAGCCAAGGTCAGAACTATGGCTACACCTTC; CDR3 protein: CASSQGQNYGYTF
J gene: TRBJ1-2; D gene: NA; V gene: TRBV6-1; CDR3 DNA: TGTGCCAGCAGTGAAGTTGTTAGCCATGGCTACACCTTC; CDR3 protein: CASSEVVSHGYTF
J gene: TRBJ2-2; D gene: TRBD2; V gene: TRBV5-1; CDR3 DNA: TGCGCCAGCCGAGGACTAGCGAACACCGGGGAGCTGTTTTTT; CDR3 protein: CASRGLANTGELFF
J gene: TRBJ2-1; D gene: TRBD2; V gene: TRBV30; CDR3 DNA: TGTGCCTGGAGGACTAGCGGAACCGGGGGTGAGCAGTTCTTC; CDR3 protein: CAWRTSGTGGEQFF
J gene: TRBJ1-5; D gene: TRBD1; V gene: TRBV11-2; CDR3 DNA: TGTGCCAGCAGCCCCGGGACAGCTAATCAGCCCCAGCATTTT; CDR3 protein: CASSPGTANQPQHF
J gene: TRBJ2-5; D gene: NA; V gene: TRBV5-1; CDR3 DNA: TGCGCCAGCAGCTCGAAAAGACTAGGAGAGACCCAGTACTTC; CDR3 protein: CASSSKRLGETQYF
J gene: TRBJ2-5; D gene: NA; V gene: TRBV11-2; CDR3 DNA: TGTGCCAGCAGTCTAGGAATCCAAGAGACCCAGTACTTC; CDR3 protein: CASSLGIQETQYF
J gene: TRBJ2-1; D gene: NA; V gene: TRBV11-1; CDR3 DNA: TGTGCCAGCAGCTTCGGTGAGAATGAGCAGTTCTTC; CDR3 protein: CASSFGENEQFF
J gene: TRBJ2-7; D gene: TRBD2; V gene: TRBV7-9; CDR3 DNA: TGTGCCAGCAGCATTGGACTAGCGGGAGAGAAAGAGCAGTACTTC; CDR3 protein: CASSIGLAGEKEQYF